The rows below give T cell receptor beta chains drawn from one sample of a study of blood T cells in healthy people across ages. TCRdb used MiXCR to reprocess the 5' RACE reads, holding one entry per CDR3 protein. The sample has approximately 700,000 distinct CDR3 sequences, 32% seen once; the top ten hold 15% to 17%. The sample was blood. The origin of the receptors is a woman of 80 years or more in good health. The CDR3 runs from the conserved cysteine through the conserved F or W. Fields, in order: clone size, J gene, V gene, D gene, CDR3 DNA, CDR3 protein. D genes are given only for firm matches. Not every row has a clone size; where given, it reads once, few, many or a size class.

many,TRBJ2-2,TRBV6-6,NA,TGTGCCAGCAGAGACGGGCCTAACACCGGGGAGCTGTTTTTT,CASRDGPNTGELFF
NA,TRBJ1-6,TRBV25-1,NA,TGTGCCAGCAGTGAATGCGGGGACGGAAATTCACCCCTCCACTTT,CASSECGDGNSPLHF
few,TRBJ1-5,TRBV9,NA,TGTGCCAGCAGCGTATTAGGGGAGGGTCAGCCCCAGCATTTT,CASSVLGEGQPQHF
NA,TRBJ2-1,TRBV2,NA,TGTGCCAGCAGTGAAGTGGTAGGGATTGCTGAGCAGTTCTTC,CASSEVVGIAEQFF
many,TRBJ2-6,TRBV20-1,NA,TGCAGTGCTAGTCTTTCTGGGGCCAACGTCCTGACTTTC,CSASLSGANVLTF
many,TRBJ2-1,TRBV12-3/TRBV12-4,TRBD1,TGTGCCAGCAGACAGGGGGGAACCTACAATGAGCAGTTCTTC,CASRQGGTYNEQFF
many,TRBJ1-1,TRBV4-3,NA,TGTGCCAGCAGTCCGGGTTTGAACACTGAAGCTTTCTTT,CASSPGLNTEAFF
many,TRBJ2-1,TRBV6-6,TRBD1,TGTGCCAGCACCTCAAGACAGGGGATTGAGCAGTTCTTC,CASTSRQGIEQFF
many,TRBJ2-3,TRBV30,NA,TGTGCCTGGACTAGGGCTACAGATCAGTATTTT,CAWTRATDQYF
NA,TRBJ2-7,TRBV7-2,NA,TGTGCCAGCAGAAGGACAGTTACCTCCTACGAGCAGTACTTC,CASRRTVTSYEQYF
NA,TRBJ1-2,TRBV20-1,TRBD1,TGCAGTGCTAGGGTGGGACAGGGGATGGCTAACTATGGCTACACCTTC,CSARVGQGMANYGYTF